This TCR beta chain originates from a study of T cell responses to AZD1222 COVID-19 vaccine. Clones were sequenced by immunoSEQ multiplex PCR, and TCRdb holds only the in-frame ones, with some missing. This sample has around 44,000 clones, with 65% to 90% found just once. The CDR3 runs 17 residues. The germline V gene encodes CDR1 SGHVS and CDR2 FQNEAQ. V lost 1 base, J lost 0 bases, and 8 bases stayed unmatched. This clone was seen just once. The receptor comes from an adult who received the AZD1222 COVID-19 vaccine. The chain is built from TRBV7-8 and TRBJ1-2; TRBD1 aligns across 7 bases. Sample: peripheral blood, taken 28 days after the second AZD1222 dose. This chain's CDR3 is CASSLGFTGVPNYGYTF. CDR3 sequence (DNA): TGTGCCAGCAGCTTAGGGTTTACAGGGGTCCCTAACTATGGCTACACCTTC.